The source of this T cell receptor (beta chain) is a study of a mutant IDH1 vaccine in newly diagnosed glioma. Overall study context: The therapy given earlier, which was standard therapy, consisted of radiotherapy, temozolomide, or both, and most of the patients received both.

Germline-derived CDR1 and CDR2 are MRHNA and SNTAGT. CDR3 length: 13 amino acids. V was clipped by 0 bases and J by 5 bases, with 4 bases between them. The time point was: week 47, end of study. Each dose of the vaccine consisted of 300 ug of mutant IDH1 20-mer peptide, with topical imiquimod. The patients received vaccinations eight times, in weeks 1, 3, 5, 7, 11, 15, 19 and 23. New IDH1-mutant, ATRX-lost WHO grade 3 or 4 astrocytomas occurred in donors. Concerning this clone: The antigen is not known.

TCRdb keeps only in-frame clones here, not all; method: immunoSEQ multiplex PCR. Of about 56,000 clones listed, around 75% are singletons. The V gene is TRBV6-4, the J gene TRBJ2-2; no definite D call. The TCR comes from a man aged 45 to 65 with glioma. The starting material was PBMCs, obtained from a glioma patient whose treatment included an IDH1 peptide vaccine. The CDR3 is CASSDSGTGELFF. The CDR3 nucleotides read TGTGCCAGCAGTGACTCAGGTACCGGGGAGCTGTTTTTT.